The source of this T cell receptor (beta chain) is a study of human versus mouse CDR3 diversity and MHC coevolution. Assay: immunoSEQ multiplex PCR; the TCRdb copy retains only in-frame clones and omits some. The sample carries around 77,000 clones, 85% to 95% recorded once. The CDR3 contains 15 residues. Sequencing was done on a sample of naive CD4+ T cells from blood. Subset specified: CD45RO-negative CD62L-positive naive CD4 T cells. This receptor was identified in a person aged 30 to 70 in good health. The chain uses TRBV21-1 and TRBJ2-3; the tabulated D call, TRBD1, remains unverified against the DNA. TRBV21-1 is given as a pseudogene. CDR3 nucleotides: TGTGCCAGCAGCAAAACAGGGGCCCAGACAGATACGCAGTATTTT. Amino acids: CASSKTGAQTDTQYF.